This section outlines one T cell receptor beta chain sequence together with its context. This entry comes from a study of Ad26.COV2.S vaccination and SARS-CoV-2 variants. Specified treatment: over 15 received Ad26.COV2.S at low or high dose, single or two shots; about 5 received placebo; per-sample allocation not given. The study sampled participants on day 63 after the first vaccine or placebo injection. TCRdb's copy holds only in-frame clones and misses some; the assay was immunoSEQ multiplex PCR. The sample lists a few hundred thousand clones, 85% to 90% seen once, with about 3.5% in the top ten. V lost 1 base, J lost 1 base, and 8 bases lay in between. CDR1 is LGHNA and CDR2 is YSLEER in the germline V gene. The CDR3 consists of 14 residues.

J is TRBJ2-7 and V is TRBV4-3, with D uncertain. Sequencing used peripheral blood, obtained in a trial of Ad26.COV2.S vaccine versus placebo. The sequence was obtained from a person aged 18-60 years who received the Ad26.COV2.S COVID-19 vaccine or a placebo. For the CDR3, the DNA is TGCGCCAGCAGCCAAGTACGGTTGTCCTACGAGCAGTACTTC. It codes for CASSQVRLSYEQYF.